These 12 T cell receptor beta chains share one sample of origin, sequenced in a study of cytomegalovirus exposure and HLA in healthy donors. Data came from immunoSEQ multiplex PCR; TCRdb stores just in-frame clones and leaves some out. The sample includes about 250,000 clones, roughly 87% of them seen just once. The specimen sequenced was PBMCs. Every receptor here comes from a young man in good health and CMV-seropositive.

This clone was seen a single time. The genes are TRBV25-1 and TRBJ2-1, with 12 positions matching TRBD1. J was trimmed by 8 bases and V by 1 base; bases with no gene match: 6. There are 16 residues in the CDR3. Germline V CDR1 and CDR2: MGHDK, SYGVNS. The CDR3: CASSEFRDRGLDEQFF. The CDR3 DNA is TGTGCCAGCAGTGAATTTAGGGACAGGGGGCTCGATGAGCAGTTCTTC.

This clone was recorded only once. V gene TRBV5-4 combines with J gene TRBJ2-1; 11 bases fit TRBD1. After removal of 4 bases from V and 5 bases from J, the junction contained 5 bases not matched to a gene. This CDR3 comprises 15 residues. The V gene's germline CDR1 is SGHNT and CDR2 YYREEE (reference sequence). CDR3 loop: CASSPRTGGNNEQFF. The CDR3 nucleotides are TGTGCCAGCAGCCCGCGGACAGGGGGCAACAATGAGCAGTTCTTC.

V gene TRBV28 combines with J gene TRBJ2-7; the D is unclear. Germline V gives CDR1 MDHEN, CDR2 SYDVKM. Trimming pared 5 bases from V and 2 bases from J, leaving 7 bases between. There are 12 residues in the CDR3. CDR3 sequence (DNA): TGTGCCAGCAGTGTCTTGACCTACGAGCAGTACTTC. Translation gives CASSVLTYEQYF.

The chain couples TRBV5-6 to TRBJ1-2, with 9 bases lining up with TRBD1. The CDR3 length is 14 residues. CDR1 is SGHDT, CDR2 YYEEEE, per germline. With 4 bases clipped from V and 6 bases from J, the junction kept 7 bases outside the gene matches. CDR3 region: CASSISGTGNGYTF. CDR3 DNA sequence: TGTGCCAGCAGCATATCCGGGACAGGGAATGGCTACACCTTC.

This chain connects TRBV30 to TRBJ1-1, with a weak D call TRBD1 (6 bases). Trimming took 7 bases from V and 7 from J, leaving 13 bases between them. The germline CDR1 and CDR2 sequences are GTSNPN and SVGIG (reference sequence). This CDR3 is 11 amino acids long. The CDR3 sequence is CASGWGLEAFF. CDR3 DNA: TGTGCCTCCGGATGGGGGCTTGAAGCTTTCTTT.

V usage is TRBV5-6 and J usage is TRBJ2-7; D is unresolved. Looked up from germline, CDR1 is SGHDT and CDR2 is YYEEEE. This CDR3 comprises 12 residues. V was pared by 3 bases and J by 0 bases, with 4 bases between. In DNA, the CDR3 is TGTGCCAGCAGCTGGGCCTCCTACGAGCAGTACTTC. Protein product: CASSWASYEQYF. Full variable domain (missing parts from reference TRBV5-6 and TRBJ2-7): DAGVTQSPTHLIKTRGQQVTLRCSPKSGHDTVSWYQQALGQGPQFIFQYYEEEERQRGNFPDRFSGHQFPNYSSELNVNALLLGDSALYLCASSWASYEQYFGPGTRLTVT.

The chain has TRBV29-1 and TRBJ1-2; 8 bases are a match to TRBD1. The CDR3 consists of 14 residues. Per germline, CDR1 SQVTM and CDR2 ANQGSEA. V lost 7 bases, J lost 0 bases, and 7 bases stayed unmatched. The CDR3: CSARQGRANYGYTF. In nucleotides, the CDR3 is TGCAGCGCCAGACAGGGGAGAGCTAACTATGGCTACACCTTC.

This CDR3 reads CASSLGTGYTF. The CDR3 DNA follows: TGCGCCAGCAGCCTGGGGACTGGCTACACCTTC. The chain joins TRBV5-1 to TRBJ1-2; a possible D gene is TRBD1 (5 bases). Germline CDR1 is SGHRS and CDR2 is YFSETQ. The CDR3 contains 11 residues. Trimming removed 4 bases at V and 7 bases at J, with 8 bases between. The full variable domain, with the rest looked up from reference TRBV5-1 and TRBJ1-2, is KAGVTQTPRYLIKTRGQQVTLSCSPISGHRSVSWYQQTPGQGLQFLFEYFSETQRNKGNFPGRFSGRQFSNSRSEMNVSTLELGDSALYLCASSLGTGYTFGSGTRLTVV.

The V gene is TRBV6-1, the J gene TRBJ1-2, with D tentatively TRBD1 (5 bases). CDR1 is MNHNS and CDR2 is SASEGT in the germline V gene. Trimming shortened V by 1 base and J by 0 bases, and 15 bases separated the two germline ends. This CDR3 has 17 amino acids. CDR3 nucleotides: TGTGCCAGCAGTGAAGTGGGGACTCTGGTAACTAACTATGGCTACACCTTC. Its translation: CASSEVGTLVTNYGYTF.

The rearrangement joins TRBV6-6 to TRBJ2-5; TRBD1 might be the D (6 bases). V lost 7 bases to trimming and J lost 4 bases, with 16 bases between them. Germline-derived CDR1 and CDR2 are MNHNY and SVGAGI (reference sequence). The CDR3 contains 14 residues. CDR3 in amino acids: CASNAGAIGETQYF. CDR3 sequence (DNA): TGTGCCAGCAATGCAGGGGCAATAGGAGAGACCCAGTACTTC.

This rearrangement joins TRBV7-2 to TRBJ2-7, with D possibly being TRBD2 (5 bases). Germline V CDR1 and CDR2: SGHTA, FQGNSA. Trimming cost V 3 bases and J 0 bases, with 9 bases left between them. This CDR3 spans 14 amino acids. Here the CDR3 DNA reads TGTGCCAGCAGCTTCCGGACTGGCTCCTACGAGCAGTACTTC. Residues: CASSFRTGSYEQYF.

The CDR3 is CASPVPDRETQYF. The CDR3 DNA is TGTGCCAGCCCGGTACCCGACCGAGAGACCCAGTACTTC. The chain employs TRBV2 and TRBJ2-5; D uncertain. Germline loops: CDR1 SNHLY, CDR2 FYNNEI. With 8 bases removed from V and 4 bases from J, the gap between germline ends came to 14 bases. The CDR3 is made up of 13 amino acids.